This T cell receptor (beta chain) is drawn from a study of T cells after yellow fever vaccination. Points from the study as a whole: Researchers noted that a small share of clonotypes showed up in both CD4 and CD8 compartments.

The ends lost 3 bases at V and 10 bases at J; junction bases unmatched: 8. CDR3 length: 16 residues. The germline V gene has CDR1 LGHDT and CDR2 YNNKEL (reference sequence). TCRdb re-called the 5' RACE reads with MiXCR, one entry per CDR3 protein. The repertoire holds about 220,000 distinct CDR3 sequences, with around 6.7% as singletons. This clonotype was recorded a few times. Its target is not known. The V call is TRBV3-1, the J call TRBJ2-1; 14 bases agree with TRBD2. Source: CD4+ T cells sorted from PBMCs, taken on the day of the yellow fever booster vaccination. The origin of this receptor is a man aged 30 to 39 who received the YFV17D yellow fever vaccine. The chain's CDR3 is CASSHSTSGRGSEQFF. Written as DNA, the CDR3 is TGTGCCAGCAGCCACTCGACTAGCGGGAGGGGAAGCGAGCAGTTCTTC.